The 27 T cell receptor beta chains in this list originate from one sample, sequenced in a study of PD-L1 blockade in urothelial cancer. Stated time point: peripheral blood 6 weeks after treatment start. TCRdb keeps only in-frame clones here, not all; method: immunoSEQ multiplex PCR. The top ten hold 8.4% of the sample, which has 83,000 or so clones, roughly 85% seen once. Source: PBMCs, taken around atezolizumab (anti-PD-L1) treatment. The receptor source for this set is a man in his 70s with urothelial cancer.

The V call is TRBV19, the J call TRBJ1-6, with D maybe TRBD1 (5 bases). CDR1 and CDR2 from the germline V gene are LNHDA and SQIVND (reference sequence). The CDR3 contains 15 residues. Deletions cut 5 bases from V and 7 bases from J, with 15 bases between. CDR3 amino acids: CASSYAGLVNSPLHF. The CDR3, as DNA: TGTGCCAGTAGTTATGCAGGGCTGGTCAATTCACCCCTCCACTTT.

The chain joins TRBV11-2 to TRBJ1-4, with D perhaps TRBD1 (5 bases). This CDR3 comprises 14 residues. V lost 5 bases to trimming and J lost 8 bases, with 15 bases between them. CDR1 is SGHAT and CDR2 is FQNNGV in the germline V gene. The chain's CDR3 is CASSPPGPGEKLFF. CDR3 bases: TGTGCCAGCAGCCCTCCGGGCCCAGGGGAAAAACTGTTTTTT.

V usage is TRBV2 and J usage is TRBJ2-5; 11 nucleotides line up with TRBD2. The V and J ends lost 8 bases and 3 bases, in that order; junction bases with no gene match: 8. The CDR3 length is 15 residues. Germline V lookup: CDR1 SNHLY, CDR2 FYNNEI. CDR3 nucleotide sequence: TGTGCCAGCGGGAAATTAGCGGGAGGGAAAGAGACCCAGTACTTC. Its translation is CASGKLAGGKETQYF. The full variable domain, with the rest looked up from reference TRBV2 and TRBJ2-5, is EPEVTQTPSHQVTQMGQEVILRCVPISNHLYFYWYRQILGQKVEFLVSFYNNEISEKSEIFDDQFSVERPDGSNFTLKIRSTKLEDSAMYFCASGKLAGGKETQYFGPGTRLLVL.

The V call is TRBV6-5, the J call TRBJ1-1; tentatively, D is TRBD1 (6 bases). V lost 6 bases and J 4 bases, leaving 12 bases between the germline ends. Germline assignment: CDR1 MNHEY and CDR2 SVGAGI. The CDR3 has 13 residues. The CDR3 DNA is TGTGCCAGCAGGAGGGGGACGGGCACTGAAGCTTTCTTT. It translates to CASRRGTGTEAFF.

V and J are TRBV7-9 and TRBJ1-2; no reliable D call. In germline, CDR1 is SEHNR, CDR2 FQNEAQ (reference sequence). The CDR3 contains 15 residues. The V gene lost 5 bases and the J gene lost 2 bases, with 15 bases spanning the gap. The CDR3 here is CASSPYDTLNYGYTF. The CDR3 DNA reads TGTGCCAGCAGCCCCTATGACACGCTAAACTATGGCTACACCTTC.

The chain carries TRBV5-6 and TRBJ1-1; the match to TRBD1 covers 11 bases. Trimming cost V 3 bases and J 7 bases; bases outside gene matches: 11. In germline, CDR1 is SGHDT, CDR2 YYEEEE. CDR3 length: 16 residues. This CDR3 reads CASSWDRGSGDDEAFF. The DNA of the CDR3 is TGTGCCAGCAGCTGGGACAGGGGGTCGGGGGACGATGAAGCTTTCTTT.

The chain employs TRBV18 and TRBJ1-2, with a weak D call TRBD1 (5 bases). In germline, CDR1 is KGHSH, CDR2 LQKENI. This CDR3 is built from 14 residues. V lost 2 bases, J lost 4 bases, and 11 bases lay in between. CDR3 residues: CASSPGAGPYGYTF. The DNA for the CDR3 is TGTGCCAGCTCACCAGGGGCAGGGCCCTATGGCTACACCTTC.

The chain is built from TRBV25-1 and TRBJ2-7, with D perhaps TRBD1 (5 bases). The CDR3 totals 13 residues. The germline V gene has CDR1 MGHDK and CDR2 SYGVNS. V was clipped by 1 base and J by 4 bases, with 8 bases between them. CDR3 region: CASSEWGGYEQYF. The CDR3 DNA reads TGTGCCAGCAGTGAATGGGGCGGTTACGAGCAGTACTTC.

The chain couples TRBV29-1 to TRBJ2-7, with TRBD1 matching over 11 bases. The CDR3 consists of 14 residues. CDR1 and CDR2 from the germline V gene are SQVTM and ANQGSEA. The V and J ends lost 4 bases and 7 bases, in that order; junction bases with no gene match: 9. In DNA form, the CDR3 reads TGCAGCGTTGGGTTAGGACAGGGGGCTTGGGAGCAGTACTTC. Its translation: CSVGLGQGAWEQYF.

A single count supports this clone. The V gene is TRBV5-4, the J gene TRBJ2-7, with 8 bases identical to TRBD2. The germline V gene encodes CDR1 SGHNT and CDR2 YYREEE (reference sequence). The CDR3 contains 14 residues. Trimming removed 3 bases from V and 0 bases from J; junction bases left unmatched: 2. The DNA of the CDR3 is TGTGCCAGCAGCTACGGGACTAGCTCCTACGAGCAGTACTTC. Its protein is CASSYGTSSYEQYF.

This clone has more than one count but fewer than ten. The CDR3 DNA reads TGTGCCATCGGCGGGGACTTGGTTGGCTACACCTTC. It translates to CAIGGDLVGYTF. The gene calls are TRBV10-3 and TRBJ1-2; TRBD1 is a possible D gene (5 bases). The CDR3 is 12 residues long. Trimming stripped 8 bases from V and 7 bases from J, with 14 bases between. CDR1 is ENHRY, CDR2 SYGVKD, per germline.

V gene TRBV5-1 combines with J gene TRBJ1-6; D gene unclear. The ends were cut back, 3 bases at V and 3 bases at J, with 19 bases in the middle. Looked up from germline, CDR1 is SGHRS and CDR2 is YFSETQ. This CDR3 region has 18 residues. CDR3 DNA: TGCGCCAGCAGCTCAGGACTCACCGGCGGGTACTATAATTCACCCCTCCACTTT. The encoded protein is CASSSGLTGGYYNSPLHF.

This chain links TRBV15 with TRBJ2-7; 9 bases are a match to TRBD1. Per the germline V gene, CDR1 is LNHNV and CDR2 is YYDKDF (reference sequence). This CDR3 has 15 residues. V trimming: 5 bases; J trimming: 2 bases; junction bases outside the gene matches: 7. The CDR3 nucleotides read TGTGCCACCAGCGGGCGACGACAGGGGGCCTACGAGCAGTACTTC. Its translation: CATSGRRQGAYEQYF.

The CDR3 region has the DNA TGTGCCAGCAGTTACCCCCCGACAGGGCCTGGAAACACCATATATTTT. Translating it yields CASSYPPTGPGNTIYF. The chain employs TRBV6-6 and TRBJ1-3; 7 bases map to TRBD1. CDR1 and CDR2 from the germline V gene are MNHNY and SVGAGI (reference sequence). The CDR3 is 16 residues long. V gave up 2 bases and J gave up 2 bases; unmatched junction bases: 6.

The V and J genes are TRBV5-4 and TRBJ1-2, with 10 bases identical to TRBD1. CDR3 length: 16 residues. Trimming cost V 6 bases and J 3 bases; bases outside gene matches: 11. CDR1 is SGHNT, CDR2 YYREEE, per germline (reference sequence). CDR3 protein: CASNSPRDRGHYGYTF. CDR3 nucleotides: TGTGCCAGCAACTCCCCCCGGGACAGGGGTCACTATGGCTACACCTTC.

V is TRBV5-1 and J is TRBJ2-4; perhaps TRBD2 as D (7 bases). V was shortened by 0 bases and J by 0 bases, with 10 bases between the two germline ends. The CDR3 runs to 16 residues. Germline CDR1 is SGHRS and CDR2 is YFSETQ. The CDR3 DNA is TGCGCCAGCAGCTTGGAGGGGGGGTTAGCCAAAAACATTCAGTACTTC. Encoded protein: CASSLEGGLAKNIQYF.

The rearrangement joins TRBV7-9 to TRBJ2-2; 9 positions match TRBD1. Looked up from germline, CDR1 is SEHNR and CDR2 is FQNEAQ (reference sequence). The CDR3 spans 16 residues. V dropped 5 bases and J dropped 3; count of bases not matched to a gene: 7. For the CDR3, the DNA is TGTGCCAGCAGCCCGACAGGGGGGGCCTACACCGGGGAGCTGTTTTTT. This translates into CASSPTGGAYTGELFF. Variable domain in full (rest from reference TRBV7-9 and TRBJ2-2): DTGVSQNPRHKITKRGQNVTFRCDPISEHNRLYWYRQTLGQGPEFLTYFQNEAQLEKSRLLSDRFSAERPKGSFSTLEIQRTEQGDSAMYLCASSPTGGAYTGELFFGEGSRLTVL.

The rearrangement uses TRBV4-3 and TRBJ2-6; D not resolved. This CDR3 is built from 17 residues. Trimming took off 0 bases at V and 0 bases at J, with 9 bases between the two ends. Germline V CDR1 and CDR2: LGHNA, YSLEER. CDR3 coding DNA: TGCGCCAGCAGCCAAGATCCGAGTAGCTCTGGGGCCAACGTCCTGACTTTC. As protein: CASSQDPSSSGANVLTF.

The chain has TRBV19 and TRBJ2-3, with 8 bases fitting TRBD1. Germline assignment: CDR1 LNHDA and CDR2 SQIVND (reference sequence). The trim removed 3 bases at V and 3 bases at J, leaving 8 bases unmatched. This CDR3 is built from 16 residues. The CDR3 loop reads CASSISAGQGTDTQYF. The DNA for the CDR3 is TGTGCCAGTAGTATTTCGGCCGGACAGGGTACAGATACGCAGTATTTT.

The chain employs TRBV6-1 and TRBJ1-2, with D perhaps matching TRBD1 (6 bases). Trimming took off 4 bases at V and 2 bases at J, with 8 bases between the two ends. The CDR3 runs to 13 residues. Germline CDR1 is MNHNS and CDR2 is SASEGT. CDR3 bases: TGTGCCAGCAGTGTCGACAGGAACTATGGCTACACCTTC. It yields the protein CASSVDRNYGYTF.

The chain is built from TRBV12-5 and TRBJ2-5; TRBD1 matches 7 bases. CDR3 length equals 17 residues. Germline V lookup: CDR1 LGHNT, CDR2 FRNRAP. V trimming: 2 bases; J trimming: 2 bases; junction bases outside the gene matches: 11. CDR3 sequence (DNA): TGTGCTAGTGGTTTGTCGTATGGGACAGCCGAACAAGAGACCCAGTACTTC. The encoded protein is CASGLSYGTAEQETQYF. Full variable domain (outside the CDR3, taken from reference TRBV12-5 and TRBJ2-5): DARVTQTPRHKVTEMGQEVTMRCQPILGHNTVFWYRQTMMQGLELLAYFRNRAPLDDSGMPKDRFSAEMPDATLATLKIQPSEPRDSAVYFCASGLSYGTAEQETQYFGPGTRLLVL.

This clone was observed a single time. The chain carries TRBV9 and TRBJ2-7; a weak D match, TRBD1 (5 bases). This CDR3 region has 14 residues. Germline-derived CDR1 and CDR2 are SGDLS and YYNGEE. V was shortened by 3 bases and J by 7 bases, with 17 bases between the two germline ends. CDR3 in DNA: TGTGCCAGCAGCGCCCAGACGGGTAGGGGAGAGCAGTACTTC. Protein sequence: CASSAQTGRGEQYF.

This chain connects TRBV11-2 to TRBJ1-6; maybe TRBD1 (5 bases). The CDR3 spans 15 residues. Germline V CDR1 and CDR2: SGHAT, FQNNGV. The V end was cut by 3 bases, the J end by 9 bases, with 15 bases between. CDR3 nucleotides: TGTGCCAGCAGCTTGGGTAGGGGCGCAGGTTCACCCCTCCACTTT. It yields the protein CASSLGRGAGSPLHF.

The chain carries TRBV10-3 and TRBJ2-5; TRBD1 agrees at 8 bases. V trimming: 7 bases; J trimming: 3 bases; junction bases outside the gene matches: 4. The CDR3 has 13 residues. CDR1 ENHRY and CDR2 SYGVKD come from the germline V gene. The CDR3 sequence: CAIKRTGKETQYF. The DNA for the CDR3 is TGTGCCATCAAGCGGACAGGGAAAGAGACCCAGTACTTC.

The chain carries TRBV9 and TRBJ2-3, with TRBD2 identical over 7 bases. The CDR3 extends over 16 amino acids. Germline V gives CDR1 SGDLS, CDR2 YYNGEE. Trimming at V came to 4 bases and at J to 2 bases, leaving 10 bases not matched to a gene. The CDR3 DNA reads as TGTGCCAGCAGCTTGACCGGGACTACACTCACAGATACGCAGTATTTT. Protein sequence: CASSLTGTTLTDTQYF.

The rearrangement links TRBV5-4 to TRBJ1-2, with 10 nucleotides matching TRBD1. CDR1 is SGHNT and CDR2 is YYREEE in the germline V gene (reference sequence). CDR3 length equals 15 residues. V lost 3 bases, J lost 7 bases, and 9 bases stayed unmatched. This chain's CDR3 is CASSSRTRDRGGYTF. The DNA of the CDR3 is TGTGCCAGCAGCTCGAGAACCCGGGACAGGGGTGGCTACACCTTC.

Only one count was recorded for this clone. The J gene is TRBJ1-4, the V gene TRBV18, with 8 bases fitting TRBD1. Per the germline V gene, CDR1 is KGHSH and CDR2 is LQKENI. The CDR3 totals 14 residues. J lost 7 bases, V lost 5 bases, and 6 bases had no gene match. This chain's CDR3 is CASSTDRAVEKLFF. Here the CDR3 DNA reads TGTGCCAGCTCAACGGACAGGGCCGTTGAAAAACTGTTTTTT.